This T cell receptor beta chain originates from a study of control samples from healthy donors and cancer patients. The assay was immunoSEQ multiplex PCR, and TCRdb's table has in-frame clones only and misses some. This sample has about 160,000 clones, with 92% found just once. V was shortened by 6 bases and J by 6 bases, with 12 bases between the two germline ends. Germline V gene lookup returns CDR1 ENHRY and CDR2 SYGVKD. This CDR3 is built from 13 residues. V and J are TRBV10-3 and TRBJ1-5, with D tentatively TRBD1 (5 bases). The source material was blood. The TCR was taken from a woman between 25 and 40 years old in good health. The CDR3 sequence: CAIRDSGGQPQHF. CDR3 nucleotides: TGTGCCATCAGGGACTCCGGGGGTCAGCCCCAGCATTTT.